This T cell receptor (beta chain) was profiled in a study of cytomegalovirus exposure and HLA in healthy donors (dated by TCRdb to 2017 to 2019). For context, the study as a whole: In an earlier analysis of 587 of the donors, approximately 300 Gb of sequence data and 117 million unique TCR beta sequences from 180 million or so T cells were reported. Approximately 300 gigabases of sequencing data and around 85 million unique TCR sequences made up an early release that covered approximately 620 HLA-typed donors. Of the 300 to 500 genotyped donors, 81% were placed in the genetic ancestry cluster associated with self-reported Caucasian donors. The study was designed to test whether signatures of past pathogen exposure could be identified by cataloging public T cell receptors. The study used immunosequencing to profile the T cell repertoires of around 600 subjects and linked those repertoires to cytomegalovirus serostatus. A separate validation cohort of approximately 130 different subjects was used in addition to the roughly 670-subject first cohort. To predict cytomegalovirus infection status, the study brought together high-throughput TCR immunosequencing, statistical association of individual TCRs with disease status, and machine learning. A later analysis re-examined previously published TCR beta repertoires from 610 or so donors and added high-resolution HLA genotyping to investigate patterns of TCR occurrence. Rather than drawing on any new phenotypic data, the later analysis identified candidate immune exposures from TCR beta sequences and the way those sequences occurred across donors. In an earlier analysis of 500 to 650 of the donors, high-throughput TCR beta sequencing was used to judge whether each TCR beta V gene segment behaved as functional or pseudogenic. Donor age, sex, ethnicity and CMV serostatus were collected together with the repertoire data. In a later genetic analysis, genome-wide SNP genotypes for about three fifths of the roughly 670 donors were used, and that subset was treated as a discovery cohort. All discovery cohort repertoires had been generated using a single sequencing platform. HLA typing covered class I and class II loci at four-digit resolution. The number of donors typed differed by locus, with roughly 629-640 for A, B, C, DRB1 and DQB1, around 520 for DQA1, 600 to 610 for DPA1, and 472 for DPB1. Five DR-DQ haplotypes were treated as single units for association and clustering because of strong linkage in the cohort. On average, around 230,000 unique TCR beta nucleotide sequences were sequenced per donor among more than 350 genotyped donors of the cohort, with roughly 18% of those sequences being non-productive.

The germline V gene (reference sequence) supplies CDR1 GTSNPN and CDR2 SVGIG. The CDR3 holds 16 amino acids from the cysteine to the phenylalanine. Only the CDR3 DNA is retained, 48 bases long and in frame from the first base. The junction carries 16 bases between V and J, which are trimmed by 0 bases and 2 bases respectively. Library preparation employed the immunoSEQ multiplex PCR assay. For the multiplex PCR, a mixture combining 60 forward primers for TCR Vbeta segments and 13 reverse primers for TCR Jbeta segments was used. A multiplex PCR assay on genomic DNA amplified the CDR3 region of rearranged TCR beta genes. Amplified TCR beta libraries were sequenced as 87-base-pair reads on the Illumina HiSeq System. The original methods were these. Across the roughly 600 repertoires, a later analysis counted approximately 75 million unique TCR beta chains, around 10 million of which were shared by at least two donors. Raw reads were error-corrected and collapsed into unique sequences by a nearest-neighbor algorithm in which closely related sequences were merged to remove PCR and sequencing errors. Alignment of CDR3 sequences to IMGT reference sequences was used to assign V, D and J gene segments. For a sequence to be retained, a match of at least six nucleotides was required to both a V gene segment and a J gene segment. Rearrangements were called productive when the CDR3 lacked stop codons and stayed in frame with V and J; all others were non-productive. CDR3 was defined by IMGT convention, running from the second conserved V-encoded cysteine to the conserved J-encoded phenylalanine. The earlier analysis of 587 of the donors excluded any sequence lacking an unambiguous match to a single V gene segment. An earlier analysis of about 600 of the donors called V segments functional above 56.7% productive rearrangements and segregating when the between-donor standard deviation exceeded 5%. A statistical classification framework was built to diagnose cytomegalovirus status from the catalog of TCR beta chain sequences. V and J gene assignment, in a later analysis, came from comparing TCR nucleotide sequences with IMGT/GENE-DB human TR gene sequences. In a later analysis, CDR3 sequences and most-parsimonious VDJ recombination scenarios were assigned using the TCRdist pipeline. In a later analysis, each TCR beta chain was defined by its CDR3 amino acid sequence together with its V-gene family, and reads without a unique V-gene family were excluded. To address suspected cross-contamination and a sequencing artifact, a later analysis removed around 590 highly shared, low-generation-probability nucleotide sequences. For each public chain, a later analysis derived a clonal expansion index from normalized ranks of inferred template counts within each repertoire. A later analysis computed generation probabilities with a VDJ recombination model fitted to out-of-frame rearrangements, and checked the results against IGoR. In a later analysis, TCR-TCR, TCR-HLA and TCR-CMV co-occurrence was scored with hypergeometric tests, and a repertoire-size bias correction was applied to TCR pairs. In a later analysis, false discovery rates were estimated by permuting HLA or CMV assignments 20 times. In a later analysis, co-occurring TCRs were grouped using DBSCAN, with TCRdist sequence similarity added in when clustering inside HLA-allele-positive subsets. For co-occurrence clustering, repertoires with fewer than 30,000 or more than 120,000 public chains were excluded, along with five repertoires with anomalous nucleotide sharing. As stored in TCRdb, this immuneACCESS dataset retains in-frame rearrangements with V and J assigned. A fraction of the clones does not appear; measured against another copy, unresolved V genes explain less than half of the discrepancy, and the remainder lacks a known reason. D and trimming were read from the DNA, whereas the V and J calls and clone size are those reported in that table. This sample comprises tens of thousands of clones, approximately 76% of them detected only once. The ten largest clones capture 5% to 7% of the sample.

Findings and caveats that apply to the study as a whole: Across donors, most TCR sequences were observed very rarely, whereas some public TCRs were present in many individuals. Because the 87-base-pair reads could not distinguish some IMGT-functional V segments, including TRBV6-2 and TRBV6-3, those segments were excluded. Roughly uniform sequencing depth across donors was assumed in presence/absence analyses, although this assumption may not hold. V-gene and J-gene trimming of TCR beta chains was associated with a missense DCLRE1C variant in a later genetic analysis, and the association was replicated in an independent cohort. Cytomegalovirus status was reported to be diagnosed by the classifier with high specificity and sensitivity in both the original and validation cohorts. A later genetic analysis reported fewer N-insertions in productive TCRs among donors in an Asian-associated ancestry cluster than the roughly 700-donor mean. The earlier analysis of fewer than 750 of the donors excluded roughly 17 rarely observed V segments, including chromosome 9 orphons, because counts were too low. Because HLA typing was unavailable for some donors at each locus, only the typed subset was used in association tests. A later analysis associated about 18,000 TCR beta sequences with specific HLA alleles at a false discovery rate of 0.05. When HLA alleles, especially DR and DQ, strongly co-occurred, attributing TCR associations to individual alleles was difficult. The authors suggested that the approach could potentially be extended to other disease states and immunological phenotypes. Three of the identified cytomegalovirus-associated TCR beta chains were confirmed in vitro to be specific for cytomegalovirus antigens. In a later analysis, most CMV-associated TCR beta chains were found to appear HLA-restricted, with HLA associations seemingly driven largely by CMV exposure. The only immune exposure information available for the cohort was CMV serostatus. Broadly in line with IMGT annotations, most TCR beta V segments showed up in productive rearrangements about 87% or about 30% of the time in an earlier analysis of some 590 of the donors. The cohort was sequenced for TCR beta chains only, and without alpha or paired-chain data the features that could be detected were limited. Linkage disequilibrium might explain the correlated functional status among segregating V segments, but an unknown experimental factor could not be excluded. According to a later analysis, TCR association rates differed among HLA loci, with DRB1 alleles showing the most associated TCRs and HLA-C alleles showing the fewest. According to a later analysis, parvovirus B19, influenza, CMV and Epstein-Barr virus appeared linked to several top co-occurrence clusters. The sequencing pipeline was judged likely to have produced a cluster of highly shared sequence variants as a technical artifact. The study listed 150 to 200 TCR beta chains as associated with cytomegalovirus. A further reported finding was that TCR beta sequences accurately predicted the HLA-A and HLA-B alleles for most subjects in the first cohort. In a later analysis, HLA-associated TCR beta chains were found to be more clonally expanded and to have lower generation probabilities than equally common non-associated chains.

Turning to this clone: Its antigen is not yet known. No base quality values were provided; no much bigger clone lies one nucleotide off.

In total, approximately 700 healthy bone marrow donors made up the cohort. All cohort members were sampled while nominally healthy, although unrecorded immune exposures were likely present. The donor was CMV seronegative and belonged to the group of 352 seronegative cohort members. Each donor provided a peripheral blood sample, and peripheral blood mononuclear cells were used for TCR beta sequencing. Genomic DNA was extracted from the blood cell samples with the Qiagen DNeasy Blood Extraction Kit. Sequenced sample: PBMCs. This chain is built from TRBV30 and TRBJ1-2; no D gene call is confident. This receptor was obtained from a man aged 45-65 years in good health and CMV-seronegative. The bases read TGTGCCTGGAGTGTACTCGTAACAGCTCGCAACTATGGCTACACCTTC. This sequence encodes CAWSVLVTARNYGYTF.